What follows are 22 T cell receptor beta chains derived from one specimen sequenced in a study of blood T cell repertoires in COVID-19. The table came from immunoSEQ multiplex PCR; TCRdb's copy has only in-frame clones and leaves some out. The sample carries tens of thousands of clones, around 86% recorded once. Input material: peripheral blood. The receptors derive from a man aged 40-49 years with acute or convalescent COVID-19.

In its sample, this clone was seen once. J is TRBJ2-6 and V is TRBV6-5, with 10 bases identical to TRBD1. The CDR3 is made up of 15 amino acids. CDR1 and CDR2 from the germline V gene are MNHEY and SVGAGI. The ends lost 6 bases at V and 4 bases at J; junction bases unmatched: 3. CDR3 DNA sequence: TGTGCCAGCAGGGAGGGACAGGGGGGGGCCAACGTCCTGACTTTC. The encoded protein is CASREGQGGANVLTF.

J is TRBJ2-3 and V is TRBV9; 8 bases fit TRBD2. The germline V gene encodes CDR1 SGDLS and CDR2 YYNGEE. This CDR3 contains 14 residues. Trimming removed 3 bases from V and 5 bases from J; junction bases left unmatched: 5. CDR3 amino acids: CASSEERGKDTQYF. CDR3 in DNA: TGTGCCAGCAGCGAGGAGCGGGGGAAAGATACGCAGTATTTT. Looking up the rest from reference TRBV9 and TRBJ2-3 gives the full variable domain: DSGVTQTPKHLITATGQRVTLRCSPRSGDLSVYWYQQSLDQGLQFLIQYYNGEERAKGNILERFSAQQFPDLHSELNLSSLELGDSALYFCASSEERGKDTQYFGPGTRLTVL.

The chain is built from TRBV19 and TRBJ1-2; 7 nucleotides line up with TRBD1. The length of the CDR3 is 16 residues. From germline, CDR1 is LNHDA and CDR2 SQIVND (reference sequence). With 0 bases clipped from V and 6 bases from J, the junction kept 10 bases outside the gene matches. The CDR3 is CASSIDLGQVLDGYTF. The CDR3, as DNA: TGTGCCAGTAGTATAGACCTTGGACAGGTTCTTGATGGCTACACCTTC.

This clone was counted a single time. The J gene is TRBJ1-3, the V gene TRBV7-3, with D perhaps matching TRBD1 (6 bases). The V and J ends lost 1 base and 2 bases respectively, with 9 bases between them. Germline values: CDR1 SGHTA, CDR2 FQGTGA. The CDR3 runs 15 residues. The CDR3 DNA reads TGTGCCAGCAGCTTAAGGGGGCAGGCTGGAAACACCATATATTTT. Amino acids: CASSLRGQAGNTIYF. Supplemented by reference TRBV7-3 and TRBJ1-3, the full variable domain reads GAGVSQTPSNKVTEKGKYVELRCDPISGHTALYWYRQSLGQGPEFLIYFQGTGAADDSGLPNDRFFAVRPEGSVSTLKIQRTERGDSAVYLCASSLRGQAGNTIYFGEGSWLTVV.

The gene calls are TRBV5-1 and TRBJ1-1; 8 nucleotides align to TRBD1. The junction had 3 bases not matched to a gene; V was cut back by 4 bases and J by 1 base. The CDR3 spans 14 residues. The germline V gene encodes CDR1 SGHRS and CDR2 YFSETQ. The DNA for the CDR3 is TGCGCCAGCAGCGGAGGACAGGGGAACACTGAAGCTTTCTTT. Protein product: CASSGGQGNTEAFF.

The V gene is TRBV11-3, the J gene TRBJ2-1; a possible D gene is TRBD2 (6 bases). V lost 3 bases and J 9 bases, leaving 9 bases between the germline ends. Germline V gene lookup returns CDR1 SGHNT and CDR2 YENEEA. The CDR3 has 12 residues. The chain's CDR3 is CASSFGGFEQFF. In nucleotides, the CDR3 is TGTGCCAGCAGCTTCGGGGGTTTTGAGCAGTTCTTC.

The chain couples TRBV7-9 to TRBJ1-3, with 9 bases fitting TRBD1. J was trimmed by 2 bases and V by 3 bases; bases with no gene match: 5. This CDR3 comprises 16 residues. Per germline, CDR1 SEHNR and CDR2 FQNEAQ (reference sequence). CDR3 loop: CASSFTGGAAGNTIYF. In DNA, the CDR3 is TGTGCCAGCAGCTTTACAGGGGGCGCGGCTGGAAACACCATATATTTT.

This chain uses TRBV5-4 with TRBJ1-6, with 7 bases identical to TRBD1. V lost 3 bases and J lost 3; bases outside the gene matches: 3. CDR3 size: 15 residues. Germline CDR1 and CDR2: SGHNT and YYREEE (reference sequence). For the CDR3, the DNA is TGTGCCAGCAGCTCCGGGACAGACTATAATTCACCCCTCCACTTT. It translates to CASSSGTDYNSPLHF. Supplemented by reference TRBV5-4 and TRBJ1-6, the full variable domain reads ETGVTQSPTHLIKTRGQQVTLRCSSQSGHNTVSWYQQALGQGPQFIFQYYREEENGRGNFPPRFSGLQFPNYSSELNVNALELDDSALYLCASSSGTDYNSPLHFGNGTRLTVT.

The CDR3 coding sequence is TGTGCCAGCAGCCAGGGGATCCATCAGTATGGCTACACCTTC. Protein product: CASSQGIHQYGYTF. This chain connects TRBV5-4 to TRBJ1-2; the D gene is possibly TRBD1 (6 bases). Germline CDR1 is SGHNT and CDR2 is YYREEE (reference sequence). V was trimmed by 4 bases and J by 5 bases, leaving 15 bases between them. The CDR3 totals 14 residues.

The V call is TRBV7-2, the J call TRBJ1-1; D unclear. The germline gives CDR1 SGHTA, CDR2 FQGNSA. Trimming removed 6 bases at V and 1 base at J, with 18 bases between. The length of the CDR3 is 16 residues. CDR3 in amino acids: CASSPKGPGGNTEAFF. In DNA, the CDR3 is TGTGCCAGCAGTCCTAAGGGCCCCGGAGGGAACACTGAAGCTTTCTTT. Drawing the rest from reference TRBV7-2 and TRBJ1-1, the complete variable domain is GAGVSQSPSNKVTEKGKDVELRCDPISGHTALYWYRQSLGQGLEFLIYFQGNSAPDKSGLPSDRFSAERTGGSVSTLTIQRTQQEDSAVYLCASSPKGPGGNTEAFFGQGTRLTVV.

V is TRBV7-9 and J is TRBJ2-3; TRBD1 agrees at 7 bases. Trimming took 4 bases from V and 1 from J; bases not matched to a gene: 5. The CDR3 consists of 15 residues. Germline lookup yields CDR1 SEHNR and CDR2 FQNEAQ (reference sequence). CDR3 protein: CASSYPQGRTDTQYF. The CDR3 DNA sequence: TGTGCCAGCAGCTACCCACAGGGGCGCACAGATACGCAGTATTTT.

The V and J genes are TRBV30 and TRBJ1-6; TRBD1 might be the D (6 bases). Trimming took 2 bases from V and 4 from J, leaving 9 bases between them. The CDR3 sequence is 14 residues long. Germline loops: CDR1 GTSNPN, CDR2 SVGIG (reference sequence). The DNA of the CDR3 is TGTGCCTGGAGTCTAGGACAGTATAATTCACCCCTCCACTTT. This codes for CAWSLGQYNSPLHF. Variable domain in full (rest from reference TRBV30 and TRBJ1-6): SQTIHQWPATLVQPVGSPLSLECTVEGTSNPNLYWYRQAAGRGLQLLFYSVGIGQISSEVPQNLSASRPQDRQFILSSKKLLLSDSGFYLCAWSLGQYNSPLHFGNGTRLTVT.

The V gene is TRBV29-1, the J gene TRBJ1-2, with TRBD1 matching over 9 bases. The CDR3 runs 12 residues. The trim removed 7 bases at V and 8 bases at J, leaving 8 bases unmatched. Germline assignment: CDR1 SQVTM and CDR2 ANQGSEA. DNA of the CDR3: TGCAGCGATCTACAGGGGGCGCGGGGCTACACCTTC. It yields the protein CSDLQGARGYTF. Full variable domain (outside the CDR3, taken from reference TRBV29-1 and TRBJ1-2): SAVISQKPSRDICQRGTSLTIQCQVDSQVTMMFWYRQQPGQSLTLIATANQGSEATYESGFVIDKFPISRPNLTFSTLTVSNMSPEDSSIYLCSDLQGARGYTFGSGTRLTVV.

The chain has TRBV6-1 and TRBJ1-1; tentative D call: TRBD1 (6 bases). The CDR3 runs 15 residues. The V and J ends lost 3 bases and 8 bases respectively, with 19 bases between them. CDR1 is MNHNS, CDR2 SASEGT, per germline. Here the CDR3 reads CASSELGDTTVEAFF. The CDR3 bases are TGTGCCAGCAGTGAGTTGGGGGACACAACAGTGGAAGCTTTCTTT.

In its sample, this clone was seen a few times. The V and J genes are TRBV5-1 and TRBJ2-2, with 11 bases fitting TRBD2. CDR3 length equals 17 residues. Germline trimming cut 0 bases from V and 3 bases from J; bases unmatched to any gene: 4. Germline V gene sequence: CDR1 SGHRS, CDR2 YFSETQ. The CDR3 bases are TGCGCCAGCAGCTTGGAGGCTAGCGGGGGGTACACCGGGGAGCTGTTTTTT. It yields the protein CASSLEASGGYTGELFF.

The chain joins TRBV28 to TRBJ1-3; D perhaps matches TRBD1 (5 bases). Trimming stripped 3 bases from V and 4 bases from J, with 10 bases between. This CDR3 has 14 amino acids. The V gene's germline CDR1 is MDHEN and CDR2 SYDVKM. The CDR3 spells CASSLVGPGNTIYF. CDR3 coding DNA: TGTGCCAGCAGTTTGGTGGGGCCCGGAAACACCATATATTTT.

The chain recombines TRBV5-4 with TRBJ2-7, with a tentative D call TRBD2 (5 bases). CDR1 is SGHNT, CDR2 YYREEE, per germline (reference sequence). V lost 0 bases and J lost 7, with 8 bases in between. CDR3 length: 12 amino acids. CDR3 protein: CASSLGGWEQYF. CDR3 bases: TGTGCCAGCAGCTTGGGCGGGTGGGAGCAGTACTTC.

This chain links TRBV6-5 with TRBJ1-1; 7 positions agree with TRBD1. CDR1 MNHEY and CDR2 SVGAGI come from the germline V gene. The CDR3 has 14 residues. With V trimmed by 5 bases and J by 11 bases, 14 bases remained unmatched. The CDR3, as DNA: TGTGCCAGCAGTACTACAGGGGTACCGACGGGGGCTTTCTTT. This sequence encodes CASSTTGVPTGAFF.

The V call is TRBV11-2, the J call TRBJ1-1, with a possible D match to TRBD1 (6 bases). CDR1 SGHAT and CDR2 FQNNGV come from the germline V gene. V was clipped by 5 bases and J by 0 bases, with 22 bases between them. The CDR3 totals 18 residues. For the CDR3, the DNA is TGTGCCAGCAGCCAAAGGGGGGGAGGGTCCCTAGTGAACACTGAAGCTTTCTTT. This encodes CASSQRGGGSLVNTEAFF.

The rearrangement joins TRBV7-8 to TRBJ1-1; 8 bases fit TRBD1. V gave up 6 bases and J gave up 0 bases; unmatched junction bases: 12. This CDR3 region has 17 residues. CDR1 SGHVS and CDR2 FQNEAQ come from the germline V gene. The CDR3, as DNA: TGTGCCAGCAGTTGGCTCCCCCGGACAGGGCTGAACACTGAAGCTTTCTTT. Encoded protein: CASSWLPRTGLNTEAFF.

This clone has more than one count but fewer than ten. V and J are TRBV3-1 (or the pseudogene TRBV3-2) and TRBJ2-7, with D perhaps TRBD1 (5 bases). Per germline, CDR1 LGHDT and CDR2 YNNKEL (reference sequence). The V and J ends lost 1 base and 5 bases respectively, with 9 bases between them. The CDR3 extends over 13 amino acids. CDR3 loop: CASSQGARDEQYF. CDR3 bases: TGTGCCAGCAGCCAAGGGGCCAGGGACGAGCAGTACTTC.

V usage is TRBV23-1 and J usage is TRBJ1-5; TRBD1 aligns across 9 bases. TRBV23-1 is labeled an ORF, and its function is uncertain. This CDR3 region has 14 residues. The V segment lost 3 bases and the J segment 9 bases; nucleotides outside the gene matches: 6. In DNA, the CDR3 is TGCGCCAGCAGTCATCCGGGACAGGGACCGCCCCAGCATTTT. Encoded protein: CASSHPGQGPPQHF.